What follows are 19 T cell receptor beta chains derived from one specimen sequenced in a study of CXCR3-negative and CXCR3-positive naive CD8 T cells. Antigen specificity for these receptors is unknown. Study-wide results and caveats: Naive cells that were CXCR3-positive had more hydrophobic TRB CDR3s (compared with CXCR3-negative naive cells).

Carrying UMI labels, the TRB cDNA libraries were prepared through 5' RACE. TCRdb reprocessed the 5' RACE reads and reports one entry per CDR3 protein, with no DNA. The table lists 95,000 to 100,000 distinct CDR3 sequences. Sequencing was performed on naive CXCR3+ CD8+ T cells from blood. Subset of the sample: CD45RO-CCR7+CD27+CD95- naive CD8+ T cells expressing CXCR3 (TNR3+). The receptors originated from a human donor in good health. Some clones in this sample may be carry-over from other donors' samples.

This rearrangement joins TRBV27 to TRBJ2-5; lacking DNA, the TRBD2 call made by TCRdb goes unchecked. This CDR3 contains 13 residues. Germline CDR1 and CDR2: MNHEY and SMNVEV (reference sequence). CDR3: CASSLGRVETQYF.

CDR3 protein: CASSGGDGSYEQYF. The chain employs TRBV27 and TRBJ2-7; with no DNA, the TCRdb D assignment of TRBD1 cannot be verified. Germline lookup yields CDR1 MNHEY and CDR2 SMNVEV (reference sequence). The CDR3 consists of 14 residues.

The V gene is TRBV19, the J gene TRBJ2-1; no DNA is available, so the TRBD1 call from TCRdb remains unchecked. CDR3 length: 14 residues. The V gene's germline CDR1 is LNHDA and CDR2 SQIVND (reference sequence). The CDR3 loop is CASSDGGNYNEQFF.

The chain recombines TRBV20-1 with TRBJ2-3. CDR3 length equals 15 residues. Germline assignment: CDR1 DFQATT and CDR2 SNEGSKA (reference sequence). The CDR3: CSARGHRWGTDTQYF.

The rearrangement links TRBV27 to TRBJ1-3; the TCRdb D gene call, TRBD1, has no DNA to confirm it. Germline CDR1 and CDR2: MNHEY and SMNVEV (reference sequence). The CDR3 sequence is 15 residues long. CDR3 amino acids: CASSLTQGSGNTIYF.

The chain couples TRBV19 to TRBJ1-1; no DNA is available, so the TRBD1 call from TCRdb remains unchecked. CDR3 length: 11 residues. CDR1 is LNHDA, CDR2 SQIVND, per germline (reference sequence). Here the CDR3 reads CASSWGVEAFF.

This rearrangement joins TRBV4-2 to TRBJ2-3; TCRdb reports TRBD2, a call that lacks DNA to check it against. Per the germline V gene, CDR1 is LGHNA and CDR2 is YNFKEQ. The CDR3 runs to 16 residues. CDR3 sequence reads: CASSQLTSGGTDTQYF.

The rearrangement links TRBV7-8 to TRBJ2-1; the D gene TCRdb calls, TRBD2, cannot be checked with no DNA. The CDR3 is 17 residues long. From germline, CDR1 is SGHVS and CDR2 FQNEAQ. This CDR3 is CASSPPEAGGPGTEQFF.

The rearrangement links TRBV6-2 or TRBV6-3 to TRBJ2-5. CDR1 MNHEY and CDR2 SVGEGT come from the germline V gene. The CDR3 has 16 amino acids. CDR3 sequence reads: CASSYSRQHKEETQYF.

This sequence joins TRBV19 and TRBJ2-7; TCRdb's D call of TRBD1 is untestable without DNA. Germline V gives CDR1 LNHDA, CDR2 SQIVND (reference sequence). The CDR3 is 14 amino acids. The CDR3 loop reads CASSTDRGGYEQYF. The full variable domain, completed using reference TRBV19 and TRBJ2-7, is DGGITQSPKYLFRKEGQNVTLSCEQNLNHDAMYWYRQDPGQGLRLIYYSQIVNDFQKGDIAEGYSVSREKKESFPLTVTSAQKNPTAFYLCASSTDRGGYEQYFGPGTRLTVT.

The chain links TRBV6-4 to TRBJ2-1; TCRdb indicates TRBD2, and absent DNA this call remains unverified. This CDR3 contains 16 residues. Germline V gene data show CDR1 as MRHNA and CDR2 as SNTAGT. The CDR3 spells CASSDTSGSSYNEQFF.

The chain is built from TRBV7-9 and TRBJ1-5; lacking DNA, the TRBD1 call made by TCRdb goes unchecked. The CDR3 is made up of 15 amino acids. Germline CDR1 is SEHNR and CDR2 is FQNEAQ (reference sequence). CDR3 residues: CASSFWTGGSQPQHF.

This CDR3 reads CASSIGYRAFYNEQFF. The chain joins TRBV19 to TRBJ2-1; TCRdb returns TRBD1, unconfirmable since there is no DNA. The CDR3 has 16 amino acids. Germline CDR1 is LNHDA and CDR2 is SQIVND (reference sequence).

The chain links TRBV7-9 to TRBJ2-5; TCRdb indicates TRBD2, and absent DNA this call remains unverified. This CDR3 region has 15 residues. Germline V gene sequence: CDR1 SEHNR, CDR2 FQNEAQ (reference sequence). CDR3 region: CASSLAGLGVETQYF. Complete variable domain (other parts from reference TRBV7-9 and TRBJ2-5): DTGVSQNPRHKITKRGQNVTFRCDPISEHNRLYWYRQTLGQGPEFLTYFQNEAQLEKSRLLSDRFSAERPKGSFSTLEIQRTEQGDSAMYLCASSLAGLGVETQYFGPGTRLLVL.

V is TRBV5-1 and J is TRBJ2-7; TCRdb lists TRBD1, though no DNA is available to test this call. The CDR3 has 17 residues. Germline-derived CDR1 and CDR2 are SGHRS and YFSETQ. CDR3 loop: CASSAGTGATSSYEQYF.

The chain recombines TRBV14 with TRBJ2-5; TCRdb gives TRBD1 as the D gene, but with no DNA this cannot be confirmed. The germline CDR1 and CDR2 sequences are SGHDN and FVKESK. The CDR3 runs 15 residues. CDR3 sequence: CASSISAGGQETQYF.

The chain combines TRBV20-1 with TRBJ2-7; TCRdb calls TRBD2, which cannot be checked without DNA. CDR1 and CDR2 (germline): DFQATT, SNEGSKA (reference sequence). This CDR3 spans 14 amino acids. The CDR3 protein is CSVPSTGFTYEQYF.

The rearrangement uses TRBV7-9 and TRBJ2-7; no DNA is available, so the TRBD1 call from TCRdb remains unchecked. This CDR3 has 13 amino acids. Germline assignment: CDR1 SEHNR and CDR2 FQNEAQ (reference sequence). This CDR3 is CASSLLDRVEQYF.

The chain carries TRBV29-1 and TRBJ2-7; as DNA is missing, the TRBD1 call by TCRdb cannot be tested. This CDR3 spans 14 amino acids. The germline V gene encodes CDR1 SQVTM and CDR2 ANQGSEA. The CDR3 protein is CSVVYFGQGYEQYF.